The 19 T cell receptor beta chains reported below all come from one sample, sequenced in a study of T-cell reconstitution after alpha-beta-depleted transplantation in children. Library preparation (for TCRbeta) was performed with unique molecular identifiers. Each CDR3 protein gets one entry after TCRdb re-called the PCR reads with MiXCR. The profile shows more than 550,000 distinct CDR3 sequences, under 12% of them singletons. Sequenced material: PBMCs from the stem cell graft donor, taken from the stem cell graft. These receptors all stem from a human donor who donated a stem cell graft to a child with acute myeloid leukemia.

This clonotype showed up many times. The chain couples TRBV9 to TRBJ1-2; D uncertain. V was pared by 3 bases and J by 6 bases, with 3 bases between. Germline CDR1 and CDR2: SGDLS and YYNGEE. The CDR3 spans 10 residues. The CDR3 DNA sequence: TGTGCCAGCAGCGGGGATGGCTACACCTTC. Translating it yields CASSGDGYTF.

This sequence joins TRBV18 and TRBJ1-5, with D tentatively TRBD1 (5 bases). The CDR3 length is 15 residues. Germline values: CDR1 KGHSH, CDR2 LQKENI. Trimming removed 3 bases at V and 0 bases at J, with 9 bases between. The CDR3 is CASSPEQVSNQPQHF. The CDR3 DNA sequence: TGTGCCAGCTCACCGGAACAGGTTAGCAATCAGCCCCAGCATTTT.

This clonotype was detected only a few times. V usage is TRBV29-1 and J usage is TRBJ2-7, with D unclear. The CDR3 sequence is 12 residues long. Germline CDR1 and CDR2: SQVTM and ANQGSEA. Trimming left V 2 bases short and J 6 bases short, with 11 bases between. CDR3 residues: CSVEHYPGEQYF. As DNA, the CDR3 is TGCAGCGTTGAACACTATCCCGGCGAGCAGTACTTC.

The V and J genes are TRBV28 and TRBJ2-3, with 11 bases matching TRBD2. V trimming: 5 bases; J trimming: 3 bases; junction bases outside the gene matches: 7. This CDR3 is 16 amino acids long. Per germline, CDR1 MDHEN and CDR2 SYDVKM. DNA of the CDR3: TGTGCCAGCAGTGCCTCTAGCGGGAGGTATACAGATACGCAGTATTTT. Amino acid sequence: CASSASSGRYTDTQYF.

There are a few counts of this clonotype. The chain recombines TRBV29-1 with TRBJ1-4; 9 bases agree with TRBD1. V lost 4 bases to trimming and J lost 5 bases; unmatched junction nucleotides: 5. The germline V gene has CDR1 SQVTM and CDR2 ANQGSEA. The CDR3 is 14 amino acids. The CDR3 here is CSVGDRVANEKLFF. CDR3 DNA sequence: TGCAGCGTTGGGGACAGGGTGGCAAATGAAAAACTGTTTTTT.

This clonotype was recorded many times. The J gene is TRBJ2-5, the V gene TRBV7-9, with 8 bases identical to TRBD1. The CDR3 loop spans 14 amino acids. Germline lookup yields CDR1 SEHNR and CDR2 FQNEAQ (reference sequence). Trimming took 5 bases from V and 3 from J; bases not matched to a gene: 5. CDR3 sequence (DNA): TGTGCCAGCAGCCGAGGACAGGGAGAAGAGACCCAGTACTTC. This codes for CASSRGQGEETQYF.

Only one count was recorded for this clonotype. A read error may be the cause here, since a much bigger clone is one base away. This chain joins TRBV20-1 and TRBJ2-5; D unresolved. Between the trimmed V and J ends, which lost 1 base and 1 base, there was a span of 13 bases. This CDR3 is built from 15 residues. The germline CDR1 and CDR2 sequences are DFQATT and SNEGSKA (reference sequence). The CDR3 is CSARANGRGQETQYF. CDR3 nucleotides: TGCAGTGCTAGAGCTAACGGACGCGGCCAAGAGACCCAGTACTTC.

V is TRBV7-3 and J is TRBJ2-5; D possibly corresponds to TRBD2 (7 bases). Germline CDR1 is SGHTA and CDR2 is FQGTGA. The germline V and J ends were trimmed by 1 base and 7 bases, with 10 bases remaining between them. This CDR3 comprises 13 residues. The CDR3 here is CASSLKGGGTQYF. DNA of the CDR3: TGTGCCAGCAGCTTAAAAGGGGGGGGGACCCAGTACTTC.

The rearrangement joins TRBV7-2 to TRBJ2-1; TRBD1 agrees at 7 bases. V shed 4 bases and J 7 bases; nucleotides not matched to a gene: 4. Germline-derived CDR1 and CDR2 are SGHTA and FQGNSA. CDR3 size: 13 residues. CDR3 amino acids: CASSSQGWNEQFF. CDR3 bases: TGTGCCAGCAGCTCACAGGGGTGGAATGAGCAGTTCTTC.

This clonotype appeared many times. This chain uses TRBV7-8 with TRBJ2-1; 7 bases map to TRBD2. Germline V gives CDR1 SGHVS, CDR2 FQNEAQ. This CDR3 spans 17 amino acids. V was clipped by 8 bases and J by 8 bases; unmatched bases: 21. For the CDR3, the DNA is TGTGCCAGCGTCACGAGAGGGAGGGTATTCCTCGGGGATGAGCAGTTCTTC. This sequence encodes CASVTRGRVFLGDEQFF.

V usage is TRBV5-1 and J usage is TRBJ2-5; 11 bases line up with TRBD2. Per germline, CDR1 SGHRS and CDR2 YFSETQ. The CDR3 has 13 amino acids. J was trimmed by 5 bases and V by 5 bases; bases with no gene match: 2. This CDR3 is CASSWTSGETQYF. Written as DNA, the CDR3 is TGCGCCAGCAGTTGGACTAGCGGGGAGACCCAGTACTTC.

The chain links TRBV7-2 to TRBJ2-4, with 7 bases that match TRBD2. CDR1 SGHTA and CDR2 FQGNSA come from the germline V gene. The V gene end was trimmed by 2 bases and the J gene end by 9 bases; junction bases not matched to a gene: 7. The CDR3 extends over 14 amino acids. As DNA, the CDR3 is TGTGCCAGCAGCTTATCCGGGACTAATTTCATTCAGTACTTC. This encodes CASSLSGTNFIQYF.

This clonotype was seen many times. The V call is TRBV29-1, the J call TRBJ2-2; D not resolved. The CDR3 length is 14 residues. V shed 5 bases and J shed 1 base, with 11 bases lying between them. In germline, CDR1 is SQVTM, CDR2 ANQGSEA. The CDR3 coding sequence is TGCAGCGTTCAATCGCGGATGAACACCGGGGAGCTGTTTTTT. This sequence encodes CSVQSRMNTGELFF.

This clonotype was recorded at least ten times. The J gene is TRBJ2-1, the V gene TRBV20-1; 9 bases align to TRBD2. V lost 6 bases to trimming and J lost 5 bases; unmatched junction nucleotides: 8. CDR3 length equals 14 residues. The germline gives CDR1 DFQATT, CDR2 SNEGSKA (reference sequence). The CDR3 DNA follows: TGCAGTGCCACCGCTAGCGGGGTGGACAATGAGCAGTTCTTC. Protein product: CSATASGVDNEQFF.

This chain uses TRBV20-1 with TRBJ2-3; D ambiguous. The CDR3 is 14 residues long. Deletions cut 0 bases from V and 4 bases from J, with 11 bases between. Germline CDR1 DFQATT, CDR2 SNEGSKA (reference sequence). CDR3 coding DNA: TGCAGTGCTAGAGATGTAGGTGGGGCAGATACGCAGTATTTT. This translates into CSARDVGGADTQYF.

The sample holds many counts of this clonotype. The chain employs TRBV24-1 and TRBJ2-1, with D unresolved. There are 11 residues in the CDR3. Per the germline V gene, CDR1 is KGHDR and CDR2 is SFDVKD. Trimming took off 5 bases at V and 12 bases at J, with 10 bases between the two ends. CDR3 amino acids: CATSALGAQFF. As DNA, the CDR3 is TGTGCCACCAGTGCCTTAGGAGCGCAGTTCTTC.

In this sample, this clonotype turned up many times. The V and J genes are TRBV29-1 and TRBJ2-7; no reliable D call. The germline gives CDR1 SQVTM, CDR2 ANQGSEA. V dropped 2 bases and J dropped 3 bases, with 11 bases sitting between them. This CDR3 is built from 13 residues. The chain's CDR3 is CSVETDGLYEQYF. In nucleotides, the CDR3 is TGCAGCGTTGAAACGGACGGTCTCTACGAGCAGTACTTC.

This clonotype was seen ten or more times. The gene calls are TRBV7-8 and TRBJ1-1; D not resolved. V lost 3 bases, J lost 0 bases, and 5 bases lay in between. Germline CDR1 is SGHVS and CDR2 is FQNEAQ. This CDR3 has 13 amino acids. The CDR3 protein is CASSFWMNTEAFF. The DNA of the CDR3 is TGTGCCAGCAGCTTCTGGATGAACACTGAAGCTTTCTTT.

With regard to this clonotype: Sequence at one end of the junction differs from germline and may be a read error. The genes are TRBV7-7 and TRBJ2-7, with TRBD2 as a possible D gene (6 bases). Germline values: CDR1 SSHAT, CDR2 FNYEAQ (reference sequence). The CDR3 is 13 residues long. CDR3 bases: TGTGCTAGCAGCTTAGGACTGGGGGGCGAGCAGTACTTC. Translation gives CASSLGLGGEQYF.